This is a list of T cell receptor beta chains from one sample in a study of cytomegalovirus exposure and HLA in healthy donors. Sequenced by immunoSEQ multiplex PCR; TCRdb stores in-frame clones only, minus some. The repertoire includes around 150,000 clones, roughly 80% of them detected once, and over 2% sits in the top ten. Sequencing input: PBMCs. The receptor source for this set is a man aged 25-40 years in good health and CMV-seronegative. The CDR3 runs from the conserved cysteine through the conserved F or W. A D gene is named only where the DNA matches it firmly. Size tells how often a clone was seen (once, few, many) or the class of an expanded clone, and some rows leave it out.

v_gene	len	d_gene	j_gene	abundance	CDR3aa	CDR3nt
TRBV28	17	TRBD1	TRBJ1-5	NA	CASRDRDRAYSNQPQHF	TGTGCCAGCAGGGACCGGGACAGGGCTTATAGCAATCAGCCCCAGCATTTT
TRBV4-3	16	NA	TRBJ2-4	once	CASSQDDYTQRDIQYF	TGCGCCAGCAGCCAAGATGATTACACTCAACGGGACATTCAGTACTTC
TRBV18	11	NA	TRBJ2-2	NA	CASPSSGELFF	TGTGCCAGCCCCTCGTCCGGGGAGCTGTTTTTT
TRBV7-8	15	NA	TRBJ2-1	NA	CASSIESGNYNEQFF	TGTGCCAGCAGCATCGAAAGCGGAAACTACAATGAGCAGTTCTTC
TRBV5-1	14	NA	TRBJ2-3	NA	CASSLAGGTDTQYF	TGCGCCAGCAGCTTGGCGGGAGGCACAGATACGCAGTATTTT
TRBV28	15	NA	TRBJ2-3	NA	CASSLGGASTDTQYF	TGTGCCAGCAGTTTAGGGGGGGCTTCCACAGATACGCAGTATTTT
TRBV11-3	17	TRBD2	TRBJ2-1	NA	CASSSGGLAGGSDEQFF	TGTGCCAGCAGCTCAGGTGGCCTAGCGGGAGGATCGGATGAGCAGTTCTTC
TRBV28	15	NA	TRBJ1-2	NA	CASLVRGSLWYGYTF	TGTGCCAGCTTGGTTCGGGGGTCCCTTTGGTATGGCTACACCTTC
TRBV5-4	15	NA	TRBJ2-7	NA	CASSFDVERSVEQYF	TGTGCCAGCAGCTTCGACGTGGAGCGGTCGGTCGAGCAGTACTTC
TRBV9	14	NA	TRBJ1-4	NA	CASSVAGGREKLFF	TGTGCCAGCAGCGTAGCGGGGGGCCGGGAAAAACTGTTTTTT
TRBV5-1	13	TRBD1	TRBJ2-5	NA	CASSLRGPETQYF	TGCGCCAGCAGCTTGAGGGGGCCAGAGACCCAGTACTTC
TRBV5-1	15	NA	TRBJ2-5	NA	CASSYAARAQETQYF	TGCGCCAGCAGCTACGCCGCCAGGGCTCAAGAGACCCAGTACTTC
TRBV30	12	NA	TRBJ2-7	few	CAWAGSSDEQYF	TGTGCCTGGGCCGGGAGTTCCGACGAGCAGTACTTC
TRBV7-9	15	NA	TRBJ2-5	once	CASSFLDTEQETQYF	TGTGCCAGCAGCTTTCTGGACACCGAACAAGAGACCCAGTACTTC
TRBV5-4	12	NA	TRBJ1-2	few	CASSWATYGYTF	TGTGCCAGCAGCTGGGCAACTTATGGCTACACCTTC
TRBV18	14	NA	TRBJ1-4	NA	CASSPQGDSEKLFF	TGTGCCAGCTCACCACAGGGGGATTCGGAAAAACTGTTTTTT
TRBV7-2	18	NA	TRBJ2-6	NA	CASSLVHLTRSGANVLTF	TGTGCCAGCAGCTTAGTTCACCTTACTCGTTCTGGGGCCAACGTCCTGACTTTC
TRBV4-2	17	TRBD2	TRBJ2-2	NA	CASSQEGIAGATGELFF	TGTGCCAGCAGCCAAGAAGGGATAGCGGGAGCCACCGGGGAGCTGTTTTTT
TRBV11-2	15	NA	TRBJ2-1	NA	CASSPHNLPYNEQFF	TGTGCCAGCAGCCCTCACAACCTCCCCTACAATGAGCAGTTCTTC
TRBV4-2	18	TRBD2	TRBJ2-7	few	CASSQTLGLAGANYEQYF	TGTGCCAGCAGCCAAACTCTGGGACTAGCGGGAGCAAACTACGAGCAGTACTTC
TRBV18	14	TRBD1	TRBJ1-3	NA	CASSQGQGADTIYF	TGTGCCAGCTCGCAGGGACAGGGGGCGGACACCATATATTTT
TRBV10-3	14	TRBD1	TRBJ1-2	few	CAIRGAGTGEGYTF	TGTGCCATCAGAGGCGCCGGGACAGGGGAAGGCTACACCTTC
TRBV6-1	12	NA	TRBJ1-5	NA	CASSEGNKPQHF	TGCGCCAGCAGTGAAGGTAATAAGCCCCAGCATTTT
TRBV25-1	16	NA	TRBJ2-6	few	CASSEDSSSGANVLTF	TGTGCCAGCAGTGAGGACAGCAGCTCTGGGGCCAACGTCCTGACTTTC
TRBV6-5	15	NA	TRBJ2-7	NA	CASSKNPGYTYEQYF	TGTGCCAGCAGTAAAAACCCCGGGTATACCTACGAGCAGTACTTC
TRBV5-1	16	TRBD1	TRBJ2-2	NA	CASSVQGVTAAGELFF	TGCGCCAGCAGCGTTCAGGGGGTAACGGCGGCCGGGGAGCTGTTTTTT
TRBV6-4	15	TRBD2	TRBJ2-1	few	CASSEAGGSYNEQFF	TGTGCCAGCAGTGAAGCGGGAGGCTCCTACAATGAGCAGTTCTTC
TRBV2	12	NA	TRBJ2-1	NA	CASSVSNNEQFF	TGTGCCAGCAGTGTTAGCAACAATGAGCAGTTCTTC
TRBV18	14	NA	TRBJ2-7	NA	CASSPRAPTYEQYF	TGTGCCAGCTCACCACGGGCGCCTACCTACGAGCAGTACTTC
TRBV29-1	13	TRBD2	TRBJ2-2	NA	CSAGLAATGELFF	TGCAGCGCTGGACTAGCGGCGACCGGGGAGCTGTTTTTT
TRBV7-2	15	NA	TRBJ2-7	once	CASSPGLILSYEQYF	TGTGCCAGCAGCCCCGGACTGATTCTCTCCTACGAGCAGTACTTC
TRBV7-9	15	TRBD2	TRBJ2-1	once	CASLRSGSEFGVWFF	TGTGCCAGCCTCAGAAGCGGGAGCGAGTTTGGGGTTTGGTTCTTC
TRBV20-1	11	NA	TRBJ2-1	once	CSAGPRDEQFF	TGCAGCGCCGGCCCCAGGGATGAGCAGTTCTTC
TRBV29-1	14	TRBD2	TRBJ2-2	NA	CSVALAAGAGELFF	TGCAGCGTCGCCTTGGCGGCGGGGGCCGGGGAGCTGTTTTTT
TRBV7-9	14	TRBD2	TRBJ2-1	NA	CASLPWTRTDEQFF	TGTGCCAGCCTGCCGTGGACTAGGACGGATGAGCAGTTCTTC
TRBV27	18	NA	TRBJ2-1	NA	CASSTEGVEDSSYNEQFF	TGTGCCAGCAGTACTGAAGGTGTTGAGGACTCCTCCTACAATGAGCAGTTCTTC
TRBV7-2	14	TRBD2	TRBJ2-1	NA	CASSRNGLANEQFF	TGTGCCAGCAGCCGAAACGGACTAGCCAATGAGCAGTTCTTC
TRBV2	12	NA	TRBJ1-1	few	CASSGTYTEAFF	TGTGCCAGCAGTGGAACATACACTGAAGCTTTCTTT
TRBV6-4	18	NA	TRBJ1-5	NA	CASTAPGTEFYSNQPQHF	TGTGCCAGCACCGCCCCCGGGACTGAGTTTTATAGCAATCAGCCCCAGCATTTT
TRBV19	15	NA	TRBJ1-5	NA	CASGRDWHSNQPQQF	TGTGCCAGTGGCAGGGACTGGCATAGCAATCAGCCCCAGCAGTTT
TRBV5-4	13	NA	TRBJ2-2	NA	CASSSRVTGELFF	TGTGCCAGCAGCTCCAGGGTTACCGGGGAGCTGTTTTTT
TRBV6-6	14	NA	TRBJ1-1	few	CASSYSIRGTEAFF	TGTGCCAGCAGTTACTCGATCCGGGGAACTGAAGCTTTCTTT
TRBV7-9	14	NA	TRBJ2-5	NA	CASSQAIGGETQYF	TGTGCCAGCAGCCAAGCCATAGGCGGGGAGACCCAGTACTTC
TRBV28	14	TRBD1	TRBJ2-7	NA	CASTSGTGGLEQYF	TGTGCCAGCACCTCGGGGACAGGGGGCCTCGAGCAGTACTTC
TRBV6-1	14	TRBD2	TRBJ2-5	NA	CASRVGGARETQYF	TGTGCCAGCAGGGTCGGGGGGGCGAGGGAGACCCAGTACTTC
TRBV10-1	13	NA	TRBJ1-1	NA	CASSATQSTEAFF	TGCGCCAGCAGTGCGACACAGTCGACTGAAGCTTTCTTT
TRBV29-1	13	TRBD1	TRBJ2-3	few	CSSRQGAADTQYF	TGCAGCTCCCGGCAGGGGGCCGCAGATACGCAGTATTTT
TRBV7-6	13	TRBD1	TRBJ1-1	few	CASSRDRGTEAFF	TGTGCCAGCAGCCGAGACAGGGGGACTGAAGCTTTCTTT
TRBV4-2	11	NA	TRBJ1-1	NA	CASSRGREAFF	TGTGCCAGCAGCCGAGGGCGAGAAGCTTTCTTT
TRBV10-3	21	TRBD2	TRBJ2-1	NA	CAIMKSAGQQSSGSNFHEQFF	TGTGCCATCATGAAGTCGGCCGGACAGCAATCTAGCGGGAGTAATTTCCATGAGCAGTTCTTC
TRBV6-4	15	TRBD1	TRBJ2-1	NA	CASSDGTGSYNEQFF	TGTGCCAGCAGTGACGGGACAGGGTCCTACAATGAGCAGTTCTTC
TRBV7-8	14	NA	TRBJ1-1	NA	CASSFGVLGAEAFF	TGTGCCAGCAGCTTCGGGGTATTGGGCGCTGAAGCTTTCTTT
TRBV10-1	14	TRBD2	TRBJ2-1	once	CASSEGGRDNEQFF	TGCGCCAGCAGTGAAGGCGGGAGGGACAATGAGCAGTTCTTC
TRBV29-1	13	NA	TRBJ1-2	NA	CSVADSPSYGYTF	TGCAGCGTTGCTGACAGCCCCTCCTATGGCTACACCTTC
TRBV30	13	TRBD2	TRBJ2-7	NA	CAWISGLAGEQYF	TGTGCCTGGATATCGGGGCTAGCGGGAGAGCAGTACTTC
TRBV5-5	17	TRBD1	TRBJ1-1	once	CASSLLPGQGAGTEAFF	TGTGCCAGCAGCTTGTTGCCGGGACAGGGGGCGGGCACTGAAGCTTTCTTT
TRBV9	15	NA	TRBJ1-1	NA	CASTDRLAQAPRAFF	TGTGCCAGCACCGACCGGTTGGCACAGGCCCCCCGGGCTTTCTTT
TRBV10-3	14	TRBD1	TRBJ1-2	NA	CAINPGQGAGGYTF	TGTGCCATCAACCCCGGACAGGGGGCGGGTGGCTACACCTTC
TRBV28	11	NA	TRBJ1-4	NA	CASRITEKLFF	TGTGCCAGCAGAATCACAGAAAAACTGTTTTTT
TRBV28	16	TRBD1	TRBJ1-2	NA	CASSSLWTGMYYGYTF	TGTGCCAGCAGTTCCTTATGGACAGGGATGTACTATGGCTACACCTTC